The subject of this entry is one T cell receptor (beta chain). The antigen remains undetermined. Other DNA sequences in the same sample also yield this CDR3. CDR1 is SGHNT, CDR2 YYREEE, per germline (reference sequence). The V gene lost 4 bases and the J gene lost 3 bases, with 15 bases spanning the gap. This CDR3 has 15 residues. This sample was included in a study of siplizumab effects on memory and regulatory T cells. Study-wide findings and caveats: Unstimulated naive T cells seemed to show more diversity than memory cells did, and they also seemed to be among the major contributors to the alloresponse.

TCRdb's table, derived via immunoSEQ multiplex PCR, lists solely in-frame clones and lacks some. In the table there are just over 50,000 clones, 95% to 97% of which are singletons. This receptor was identified in a human donor in good health. The sequenced material came from naive CD4+ T cells sorted from blood. The J gene is TRBJ2-3, the V gene TRBV5-4, with D tentatively TRBD1 (5 bases). The CDR3 reads CASSPRVLHTDTQYF. The CDR3 bases are TGTGCCAGCAGCCCCAGGGTTCTCCATACAGATACGCAGTATTTT.